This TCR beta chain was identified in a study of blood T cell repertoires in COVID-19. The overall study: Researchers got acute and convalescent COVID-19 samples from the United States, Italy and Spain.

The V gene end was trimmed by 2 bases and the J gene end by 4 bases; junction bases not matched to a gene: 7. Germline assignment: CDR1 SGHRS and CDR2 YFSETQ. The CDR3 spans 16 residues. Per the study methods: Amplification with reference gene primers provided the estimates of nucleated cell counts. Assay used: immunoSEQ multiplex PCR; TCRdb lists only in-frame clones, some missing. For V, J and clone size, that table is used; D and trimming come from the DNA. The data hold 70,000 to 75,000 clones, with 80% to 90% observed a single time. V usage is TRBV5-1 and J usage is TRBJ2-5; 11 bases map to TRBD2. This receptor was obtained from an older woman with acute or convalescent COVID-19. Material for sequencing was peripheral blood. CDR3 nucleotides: TGCGCCAGCAGCTTCCTAGCGGGAGGTCGGGGAGAGACCCAGTACTTC. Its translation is CASSFLAGGRGETQYF.